This TCR beta chain appears in the sequencing data of a study of regulatory T cells in long-lasting Graves disease. Stated time point: newly diagnosed GD, antithyroid drugs for less than 3 months. The TCR library was prepared using RNA isolated from PBMCs. This CDR3 comprises 16 residues. Per germline, CDR1 LNHDA and CDR2 SQIVND (reference sequence). V lost 9 bases to trimming and J lost 0 bases; unmatched junction nucleotides: 10. According to the study, TCR beta libraries were built with iRepertoire HTBI primers and CDR3-region Arm-PCR. A single record per CDR3 protein comes from TCRdb applying MiXCR to the multiplex PCR reads. In the table there are 540,000 or so distinct CDR3 sequences, approximately 12% of which are singletons. The same data also contributed to another study, on T cells in Graves' hyperthyroidism and ophthalmopathy.

This sequence originates from a man between 25 and 39 years old with Graves disease. Sequencing used peripheral blood mononuclear cells (PBMCs), obtained at new diagnosis, from a patient treated with antithyroid drugs. The chain combines TRBV19 with TRBJ2-1, with 8 bases fitting TRBD2. The CDR3 DNA reads TGTGCCAGCAGAAGGTCCGGGACTAGCTCCTACAATGAGCAGTTCTTC. It translates to CASRRSGTSSYNEQFF.